This entry lists 17 T cell receptor beta chains sequenced from one sample in a study of STAT3 mutations in large granular lymphocyte leukemia. General study points: Every T-cell large granular lymphocyte leukemia patient had at least one immunodominant TCR beta clonotype.

Generated by immunoSEQ multiplex PCR, the TCRdb table keeps only in-frame clones and is missing some. The sample comprises fewer than 4,500 clones, 60% to 75% of which are singletons, and roughly 35% rests with the top ten. No antigen is known for these receptors. The sample consisted of peripheral blood mononuclear cells. The receptors were sampled from a man in his sixties with T-cell large granular lymphocyte leukemia. Some clones in this sample may be carry-over from other donors' samples.

V gene TRBV18 combines with J gene TRBJ1-5; D is undetermined. The length of the CDR3 is 13 residues. Trimming left V 3 bases short and J 3 bases short, with 6 bases between. Germline V gene data show CDR1 as KGHSH and CDR2 as LQKENI. CDR3 nucleotides: TGTGCCAGCTCACCTGAAATCAATCAGCCCCAGCATTTT. This sequence encodes CASSPEINQPQHF.

As concerns this clone: At one end, the junction sequence differs from germline, possibly due to a read error. This sequence joins TRBV7-7 and TRBJ2-5; the D gene could be TRBD1 or TRBD2 (5 bases each). Germline-derived CDR1 and CDR2 are SSHAT and FNYEAQ (reference sequence). CDR3 length: 15 amino acids. The CDR3 protein is CASSLSRGRTEIQYF. In DNA form, the CDR3 reads TGTGCCAGCAGCTTATCCCGGGGACGAACAGAGATCCAGTACTTC.

J is TRBJ1-5 and V is TRBV30; D might be TRBD1 (6 bases). The germline gives CDR1 GTSNPN, CDR2 SVGIG (reference sequence). Trimming took 5 bases from V and 7 from J, leaving 15 bases between them. This CDR3 contains 13 residues. This CDR3 is CAWGGAGRQPQHF. DNA for the CDR3: TGTGCCTGGGGGGGGGCAGGGAGGCAGCCCCAGCATTTT.

The chain uses TRBV11-3 and TRBJ2-7, with TRBD2 matching over 10 bases. Looked up from germline, CDR1 is SGHNT and CDR2 is YENEEA. The CDR3 contains 15 residues. The ends lost 4 bases at V and 3 bases at J; junction bases unmatched: 6. The CDR3 region is CASSSIAGGLYEQYF. In DNA form, the CDR3 reads TGTGCCAGCAGCTCCATAGCGGGAGGACTCTACGAGCAGTACTTC.

The chain is built from TRBV5-1 and TRBJ1-4, with D perhaps matching TRBD1 (5 bases). Trimming left V 0 bases short and J 4 bases short, with 13 bases between. This CDR3 region has 16 residues. Germline values: CDR1 SGHRS, CDR2 YFSETQ. CDR3 sequence reads: CASSLALAGRNEKLFF. The CDR3 DNA follows: TGCGCCAGCAGCTTGGCCCTGGCGGGACGTAATGAAAAACTGTTTTTT. The complete variable domain, with remaining parts taken from reference TRBV5-1 and TRBJ1-4, reads KAGVTQTPRYLIKTRGQQVTLSCSPISGHRSVSWYQQTPGQGLQFLFEYFSETQRNKGNFPGRFSGRQFSNSRSEMNVSTLELGDSALYLCASSLALAGRNEKLFFGSGTQLSVL.

The chain couples TRBV6-6 to TRBJ2-3, with a tentative D call TRBD2 (6 bases). The CDR3 consists of 16 residues. Germline CDR1 MNHNY, CDR2 SVGAGI (reference sequence). V was cut by 2 bases and J by 1 base, with 13 bases left in between. This chain's CDR3 is CASSYHPGLRTDTQYF. CDR3 bases: TGTGCCAGCAGTTACCATCCGGGACTCCGCACAGATACGCAGTATTTT.

This clone is hyperexpanded in the sample. The gene calls are TRBV11-3 and TRBJ2-1; TRBD2 might be the D (5 bases). CDR3 length equals 16 residues. Trimming cost V 1 base and J 2 bases, with 12 bases left between them. Germline V gives CDR1 SGHNT, CDR2 YENEEA. CDR3 bases: TGTGCCAGCAGCTTAGGGCCTTGGACTCCCTACAATGAGCAGTTCTTC. Its translation is CASSLGPWTPYNEQFF. Variable domain in full (rest from reference TRBV11-3 and TRBJ2-1): EAGVVQSPRYKIIEKKQPVAFWCNPISGHNTLYWYLQNLGQGPELLIRYENEEAVDDSQLPKDRFSAERLKGVDSTLKIQPAELGDSAVYLCASSLGPWTPYNEQFFGPGTRLTVL.

The chain carries TRBV5-6 and TRBJ2-7, with no clear D. Trimming left V 0 bases short and J 0 bases short, with 10 bases between. The CDR3 covers 15 residues. The V gene's germline CDR1 is SGHDT and CDR2 YYEEEE. The CDR3 DNA reads as TGTGCCAGCAGCTTGGCTGGGATCCTCTCCTACGAGCAGTACTTC. Translated: CASSLAGILSYEQYF.

V is TRBV29-1 and J is TRBJ1-1; tentative D call: TRBD1 (5 bases). CDR1 is SQVTM, CDR2 ANQGSEA, per germline. Trimming shortened V by 4 bases and J by 5 bases, and 17 bases separated the two germline ends. This CDR3 comprises 14 residues. The CDR3 is CSVVRGPWGTEAFF. CDR3 sequence (DNA): TGCAGCGTTGTAAGGGGCCCATGGGGTACTGAAGCTTTCTTT.

V usage is TRBV27 and J usage is TRBJ2-7, with D perhaps TRBD1 (6 bases). Trimming removed 8 bases at V and 1 base at J, with 9 bases between. The CDR3 has 12 residues. Germline-derived CDR1 and CDR2 are MNHEY and SMNVEV (reference sequence). CDR3 residues: CASRGGSYEQYF. The CDR3 nucleotides are TGTGCCAGCCGAGGGGGATCCTACGAGCAGTACTTC.

The chain combines TRBV6-6 with TRBJ1-1; D uncertain. Germline V gene sequence: CDR1 MNHNY, CDR2 SVGAGI (reference sequence). CDR3 length: 13 amino acids. The V end lost 0 bases, the J end lost 3 bases, and 5 bases lay between the germline ends. CDR3 region: CASSYSGYTEAFF. CDR3 in DNA: TGTGCCAGCAGTTACTCGGGATACACTGAAGCTTTCTTT.

This chain links TRBV19 with TRBJ1-2; 7 nucleotides agree with TRBD1. The CDR3 is 14 amino acids. Trimming cost V 3 bases and J 7 bases; bases outside gene matches: 8. CDR1 is LNHDA, CDR2 SQIVND, per germline (reference sequence). In DNA form, the CDR3 reads TGTGCCAGTAGTATTTTAGGGGGCGCGAGTGGCTACACCTTC. Translated: CASSILGGASGYTF.

This clone is large within its sample. The gene calls are TRBV7-3 and TRBJ2-1; TRBD2 matches 14 bases. Germline V gives CDR1 SGHTA, CDR2 FQGTGA. The CDR3 extends over 15 amino acids. Trimming took 5 bases from V and 8 from J; bases not matched to a gene: 5. The CDR3 here is CASSRLAGGVDEQFF. CDR3 DNA: TGTGCCAGCAGCAGACTAGCGGGAGGGGTCGATGAGCAGTTCTTC.

V and J are TRBV30 and TRBJ1-1; no clear D. The CDR3 is 14 residues long. Germline V gene lookup returns CDR1 GTSNPN and CDR2 SVGIG (reference sequence). Trimming took 3 bases from V and 0 from J, leaving 11 bases between them. This CDR3 reads CAWSPGPMNTEAFF. Written as DNA, the CDR3 is TGTGCCTGGAGCCCGGGTCCGATGAACACTGAAGCTTTCTTT.

The rearrangement joins TRBV6-6 to TRBJ2-3; D unclear. Germline values: CDR1 MNHNY, CDR2 SVGAGI (reference sequence). V was cut by 6 bases and J by 0 bases, with 10 bases left in between. This CDR3 comprises 14 residues. The CDR3 nucleotides are TGTGCCAGCAGCCCGAGCGCAAGCACAGATACGCAGTATTTT. This codes for CASSPSASTDTQYF.

The DNA of the CDR3 is TGTGCCAGCAGTTACATGGATACGCAGTATTTT. The encoded protein is CASSYMDTQYF. The rearrangement joins TRBV6-5 to TRBJ2-3; D ambiguous. CDR3 length: 11 amino acids. Germline V CDR1 and CDR2: MNHEY, SVGAGI. V lost 2 bases and J 6 bases, leaving 3 bases between the germline ends.

V gene TRBV2 combines with J gene TRBJ2-7; D ambiguous. V lost 8 bases and J lost 4, with 12 bases in between. Germline V gene lookup returns CDR1 SNHLY and CDR2 FYNNEI. The CDR3 extends over 12 amino acids. The CDR3 nucleotides read TGTGCCAGCGAGCAGGCAAATTACGAGCAGTACTTC. Encoded protein: CASEQANYEQYF.